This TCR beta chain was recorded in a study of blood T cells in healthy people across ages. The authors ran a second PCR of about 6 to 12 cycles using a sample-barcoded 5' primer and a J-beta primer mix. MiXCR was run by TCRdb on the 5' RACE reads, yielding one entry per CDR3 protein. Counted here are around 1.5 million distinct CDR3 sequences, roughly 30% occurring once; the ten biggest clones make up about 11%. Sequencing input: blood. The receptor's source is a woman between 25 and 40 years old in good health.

The CDR3 DNA sequence: TGTGCCAGCAGCTCCGCCGGGGCGCCCAATCAGCCCCAGCATTTT. Translation: CASSSAGAPNQPQHF. The V gene is TRBV7-2, the J gene TRBJ1-5, with D possibly being TRBD1 (5 bases). The germline V gene has CDR1 SGHTA and CDR2 FQGNSA. Trimming took off 4 bases at V and 3 bases at J, with 13 bases between the two ends. This CDR3 comprises 15 residues.